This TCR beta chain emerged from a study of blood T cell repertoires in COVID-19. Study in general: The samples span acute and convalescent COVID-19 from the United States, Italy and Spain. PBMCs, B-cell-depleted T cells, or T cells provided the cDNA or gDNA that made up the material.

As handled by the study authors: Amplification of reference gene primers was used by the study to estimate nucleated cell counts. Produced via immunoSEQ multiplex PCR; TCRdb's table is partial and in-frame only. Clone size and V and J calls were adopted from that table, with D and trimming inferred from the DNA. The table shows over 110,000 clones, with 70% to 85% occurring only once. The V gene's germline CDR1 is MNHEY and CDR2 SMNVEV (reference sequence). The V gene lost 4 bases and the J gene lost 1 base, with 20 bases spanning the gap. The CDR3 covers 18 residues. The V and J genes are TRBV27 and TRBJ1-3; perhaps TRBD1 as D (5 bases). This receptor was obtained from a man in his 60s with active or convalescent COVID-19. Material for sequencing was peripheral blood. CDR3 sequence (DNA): TGTGCCAGCAGTTCCCGACCCGGACGGGCAGGGTCTGGAAACACCATATATTTT. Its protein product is CASSSRPGRAGSGNTIYF.